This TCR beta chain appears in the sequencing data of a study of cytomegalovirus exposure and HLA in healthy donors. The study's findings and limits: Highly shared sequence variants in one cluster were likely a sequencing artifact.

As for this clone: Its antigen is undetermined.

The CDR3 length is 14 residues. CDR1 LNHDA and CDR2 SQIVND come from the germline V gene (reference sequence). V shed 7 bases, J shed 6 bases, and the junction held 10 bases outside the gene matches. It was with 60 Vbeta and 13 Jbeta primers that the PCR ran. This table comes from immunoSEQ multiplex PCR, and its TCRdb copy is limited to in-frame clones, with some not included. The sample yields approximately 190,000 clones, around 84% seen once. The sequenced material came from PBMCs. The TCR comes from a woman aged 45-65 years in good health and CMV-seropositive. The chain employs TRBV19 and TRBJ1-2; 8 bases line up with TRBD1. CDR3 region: CASTARQGADGYTF. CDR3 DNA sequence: TGTGCCAGTACGGCCCGGCAGGGGGCAGATGGCTACACCTTC.